Following are 27 T cell receptor beta chains from one sample sequenced in a study of blood T cell repertoires in COVID-19. Libraries were prepared by immunoSEQ multiplex PCR; TCRdb keeps only in-frame clonotypes and omits some of them. The table records 300,000 to 400,000 clones, about nine tenths of them present only once. What was sequenced was PBMCs or T cells enriched from blood (not recorded which). These receptor sequences come from a man between 60 and 75 years old who had recovered from COVID-19.

J is TRBJ2-5 and V is TRBV7-3; D is possibly TRBD1 (6 bases). Germline assignment: CDR1 SGHTA and CDR2 FQGTGA. This CDR3 has 14 amino acids. V lost 5 bases to trimming and J lost 5 bases, with 15 bases between them. CDR3 coding DNA: TGTGCCAGCAGCCCGTTTGCCCAGGGGGAGACCCAGTACTTC. Its translation is CASSPFAQGETQYF. Based on the CDR3 plus reference TRBV7-3 and TRBJ2-5, the full variable domain is GAGVSQTPSNKVTEKGKYVELRCDPISGHTALYWYRQSLGQGPEFLIYFQGTGAADDSGLPNDRFFAVRPEGSVSTLKIQRTERGDSAVYLCASSPFAQGETQYFGPGTRLLVL.

This chain uses TRBV18 with TRBJ2-2; 8 bases are shared with TRBD1. The germline CDR1 and CDR2 sequences are KGHSH and LQKENI. The CDR3 has 14 amino acids. V trimming: 5 bases; J trimming: 5 bases; junction bases outside the gene matches: 4. This CDR3 reads CASSTTGDTGELFF. As DNA, the CDR3 is TGTGCCAGCTCAACGACAGGGGATACCGGGGAGCTGTTTTTT.

This chain uses TRBV11-2 with TRBJ2-7; D is possibly TRBD2 (6 bases). The CDR3 spans 16 residues. CDR1 and CDR2 (germline): SGHAT, FQNNGV. V dropped 2 bases and J dropped 4 bases, with 18 bases sitting between them. DNA of the CDR3: TGTGCCAGCAGCTTAAGGGGATCCTCTGGGACTTACGAGCAGTACTTC. It yields the protein CASSLRGSSGTYEQYF.

CDR3 loop: CASSQDSGRWNEQFF. The CDR3 bases are TGCGCCAGCAGCCAAGATTCCGGGAGATGGAATGAGCAGTTCTTC. The rearrangement uses TRBV4-1 and TRBJ2-1, with a possible D match to TRBD2 (6 bases). Looked up from germline, CDR1 is MGHRA and CDR2 is YSYEKL. The CDR3 spans 15 residues. V was shortened by 0 bases and J by 7 bases, with 13 bases between the two germline ends.

The V call is TRBV5-1, the J call TRBJ1-2; 10 bases align to TRBD1. V dropped 0 bases and J dropped 7; count of bases not matched to a gene: 3. Germline CDR1 and CDR2: SGHRS and YFSETQ. The CDR3 loop spans 14 amino acids. The CDR3 nucleotides read TGCGCCAGCAGCTTGGCCGGACAGGGGGGTGGCTACACCTTC. Translating gives CASSLAGQGGGYTF. Full variable domain (rest looked up from reference TRBV5-1 and TRBJ1-2): KAGVTQTPRYLIKTRGQQVTLSCSPISGHRSVSWYQQTPGQGLQFLFEYFSETQRNKGNFPGRFSGRQFSNSRSEMNVSTLELGDSALYLCASSLAGQGGGYTFGSGTRLTVV.

The sample holds one count of this clone. The chain's CDR3 is CASAGDRVSSPLHF. The CDR3 region has the DNA TGCGCCAGCGCGGGGGACAGGGTTAGTTCACCCCTCCACTTT. This chain uses TRBV10-1 with TRBJ1-6, with 9 bases fitting TRBD1. Germline CDR1 is WNHNN and CDR2 is SYGVQD (reference sequence). V dropped 8 bases and J dropped 9; count of bases not matched to a gene: 8. CDR3 length: 14 amino acids.

This chain uses TRBV19 with TRBJ2-5; TRBD1 matches at 7 bases. The V segment lost 5 bases and the J segment 5 bases; nucleotides outside the gene matches: 11. The CDR3 consists of 15 residues. Germline V gene data show CDR1 as LNHDA and CDR2 as SQIVND (reference sequence). CDR3 protein: CASSFYASGGETQYF. The CDR3 nucleotides read TGTGCCAGTAGTTTCTACGCCTCAGGGGGTGAGACCCAGTACTTC.

This CDR3 is CASSQSWDGGPTGQPQHF. CDR3 DNA sequence: TGCGCCAGCAGTCAATCGTGGGATGGAGGGCCCACAGGCCAGCCCCAGCATTTT. This rearrangement joins TRBV23-1 to TRBJ1-5; TRBD1 might be the D (5 bases). TRBV23-1 falls under the ORF class, with uncertain function. Deletions cut 0 bases from V and 7 bases from J, with 22 bases between. The CDR3 runs 18 residues.

The gene calls are TRBV10-2 and TRBJ2-3; 7 bases line up with TRBD1. J lost 10 bases, V lost 2 bases, and 12 bases had no gene match. Germline CDR1 and CDR2: WSHSY and SAAADI. The CDR3 is 15 residues long. In DNA form, the CDR3 reads TGCGCCAGCAGTGAGGAGGGGCAGGGGGTCTCCCCGCAGTATTTT. This codes for CASSEEGQGVSPQYF.

The chain uses TRBV5-6 and TRBJ2-7; maybe TRBD2 (6 bases). Between the trimmed V and J ends, which lost 1 base and 6 bases, there was a span of 20 bases. Germline CDR1 reads SGHDT; CDR2 reads YYEEEE. The CDR3 is made up of 16 amino acids. CDR3 sequence: CASSLRGWDGIGEQYF. CDR3 DNA sequence: TGTGCCAGCAGCTTGCGGGGGTGGGATGGGATTGGCGAGCAGTACTTC.

The J gene is TRBJ2-7, the V gene TRBV6-2 or TRBV6-3, with D possibly TRBD2 on 5 matching bases. Germline CDR1 MNHEY, CDR2 SVGEGT. This CDR3 is built from 16 residues. The V gene lost 0 bases and the J gene lost 0 bases, with 12 bases spanning the gap. CDR3 sequence: CASSYSPGYLSYEQYF. For the CDR3, the DNA is TGTGCCAGCAGTTACTCGCCGGGATACCTCTCCTACGAGCAGTACTTC.

V is TRBV5-1 and J is TRBJ2-5; D gene ambiguous. The V end lost 1 base, the J end lost 4 bases, and 8 bases lay between the germline ends. The CDR3 runs to 13 residues. Germline assignment: CDR1 SGHRS and CDR2 YFSETQ. CDR3 protein: CASSLFLGETQYF. Written as DNA, the CDR3 is TGCGCCAGCAGCTTGTTCCTCGGAGAGACCCAGTACTTC.

This chain uses TRBV19 with TRBJ2-1, with D maybe TRBD2 (6 bases). The CDR3 loop spans 13 amino acids. V was pared by 6 bases and J by 4 bases, with 10 bases between. Germline loops: CDR1 LNHDA, CDR2 SQIVND (reference sequence). The CDR3 nucleotides are TGTGCCAGTAGCGGGAGATTGTACAATGAGCAGTTCTTC. Translated: CASSGRLYNEQFF.

This clone was detected only a few times. The V and J genes are TRBV5-1 and TRBJ2-2, with 9 bases lining up with TRBD1. V trimming: 4 bases; J trimming: 3 bases; junction bases outside the gene matches: 7. CDR1 is SGHRS and CDR2 is YFSETQ in the germline V gene. This CDR3 region has 16 residues. CDR3 region: CASSQRTGVYTGELFF. CDR3 nucleotides: TGCGCCAGCAGCCAACGGACAGGGGTGTACACCGGGGAGCTGTTTTTT.

V is TRBV24-1 and J is TRBJ1-1; maybe TRBD1 (5 bases). The CDR3 length is 13 residues. V gave up 4 bases and J gave up 5 bases, with 10 bases separating them. Per the germline V gene, CDR1 is KGHDR and CDR2 is SFDVKD. CDR3 nucleotide sequence: TGTGCCACCAGTGAAAGGGGTGGAACTGAAGCTTTCTTT. Protein sequence: CATSERGGTEAFF.

This rearrangement joins TRBV30 to TRBJ1-1; D is possibly TRBD1 (6 bases). V was cut by 8 bases and J by 1 base, with 14 bases left in between. Germline CDR1 reads GTSNPN; CDR2 reads SVGIG (reference sequence). The CDR3 loop spans 13 amino acids. CDR3 sequence: CATVQGSNTEAFF. The CDR3 coding sequence is TGTGCCACCGTACAGGGTTCGAACACTGAAGCTTTCTTT.

The chain has TRBV6-5 and TRBJ1-1, with TRBD1 matching over 10 bases. V lost 5 bases, J lost 4 bases, and 4 bases stayed unmatched. Germline CDR1 and CDR2: MNHEY and SVGAGI. This CDR3 comprises 14 residues. Here the CDR3 reads CASSRTGGVTEAFF. The CDR3 bases are TGTGCCAGCAGTCGGACAGGGGGTGTCACTGAAGCTTTCTTT.

The chain carries TRBV28 and TRBJ2-1; D is possibly TRBD2 (6 bases). The V gene's germline CDR1 is MDHEN and CDR2 SYDVKM. The CDR3 consists of 14 residues. Trimming left V 4 bases short and J 10 bases short, with 17 bases between. This CDR3 reads CASSSLAPVLEQFF. The CDR3 nucleotides read TGTGCCAGCAGTTCCCTAGCGCCCGTCTTAGAGCAGTTCTTC.

The genes are TRBV24-1 and TRBJ2-2; TRBD1 matches 9 bases. In germline, CDR1 is KGHDR, CDR2 SFDVKD. The CDR3 has 16 amino acids. V lost 4 bases to trimming and J lost 6 bases; unmatched junction nucleotides: 8. This CDR3 reads CATSESDRGRAGELFF. The DNA of the CDR3 is TGTGCCACCAGTGAATCGGACAGGGGAAGGGCCGGGGAGCTGTTTTTT.

This clone was detected once. This chain joins TRBV6-4 and TRBJ1-2, with D tentatively TRBD1 (5 bases). V lost 0 bases to trimming and J lost 8 bases, with 13 bases between them. Germline assignment: CDR1 MRHNA and CDR2 SNTAGT. The CDR3 is 14 amino acids. CDR3 sequence reads: CASSDSGHGGGYTF. In nucleotides, the CDR3 is TGTGCCAGCAGTGACTCAGGACACGGTGGCGGCTACACCTTC.

This chain uses TRBV19 with TRBJ1-3; TRBD1 agrees at 9 bases. Germline CDR1 is LNHDA and CDR2 is SQIVND (reference sequence). Germline trimming cut 4 bases from V and 4 bases from J; bases unmatched to any gene: 5. CDR3 length equals 15 residues. CDR3: CASSNTGTGGNTIYF. CDR3 bases: TGTGCCAGTAGTAACACCGGGACAGGGGGAAACACCATATATTTT.

The chain carries TRBV5-1 and TRBJ2-3; 7 bases agree with TRBD1. The CDR3 totals 14 residues. Germline V gene sequence: CDR1 SGHRS, CDR2 YFSETQ. V trimming: 5 bases; J trimming: 2 bases; junction bases outside the gene matches: 5. This CDR3 reads CASRGQTYTDTQYF. The CDR3 nucleotides read TGCGCCAGCAGGGGACAGACTTACACAGATACGCAGTATTTT.

The rearrangement joins TRBV18 to TRBJ2-7; 10 bases are shared with TRBD1. V shed 5 bases and J 5 bases; nucleotides not matched to a gene: 6. The CDR3 is 14 residues long. Germline V lookup: CDR1 KGHSH, CDR2 LQKENI. This chain's CDR3 is CASSSTGGEDEQYF. The DNA of the CDR3 is TGTGCCAGCTCATCGACAGGGGGCGAAGACGAGCAGTACTTC.

On this clone itself: Other DNA variants within this sample encode the same CDR3. The chain employs TRBV9 and TRBJ2-5, with D tentatively TRBD2 (6 bases). The V end was cut by 0 bases, the J end by 0 bases, with 12 bases between. CDR1 is SGDLS and CDR2 is YYNGEE in the germline V gene. The CDR3 is 16 amino acids. Here the CDR3 DNA reads TGTGCCAGCAGCGTAGAGGGCGGGGACTACCAAGAGACCCAGTACTTC. Protein: CASSVEGGDYQETQYF.

The chain joins TRBV3-1 (or the pseudogene TRBV3-2) to TRBJ2-7; possible D gene TRBD1, 6 bases. The germline gives CDR1 LGHDT, CDR2 YNNKEL (reference sequence). Trimming took off 1 base at V and 9 bases at J, with 16 bases between the two ends. The CDR3 consists of 14 residues. As DNA, the CDR3 is TGTGCCAGCAGCCAAGGAGGAGTAACAGGGTGGCAGTACTTC. Its protein product is CASSQGGVTGWQYF.

This clone was counted only a few times. The rearrangement joins TRBV18 to TRBJ2-3, with TRBD1 identical over 8 bases. The CDR3 is 15 residues long. V dropped 3 bases and J dropped 3; count of bases not matched to a gene: 5. Germline CDR1 and CDR2: KGHSH and LQKENI. The DNA for the CDR3 is TGTGCCAGCTCACCCAGGACAGGGATTACAGATACGCAGTATTTT. Its translation: CASSPRTGITDTQYF.

The genes are TRBV5-1 and TRBJ2-1; D may be TRBD1 (5 bases). With 0 bases removed from V and 2 bases from J, the gap between germline ends came to 9 bases. Germline V gene data show CDR1 as SGHRS and CDR2 as YFSETQ. The length of the CDR3 is 15 residues. The CDR3 protein is CASSLGGPTYNEQFF. The CDR3 DNA reads as TGCGCCAGCAGCTTGGGGGGCCCAACCTACAATGAGCAGTTCTTC.